One and the same sample provided the 32 T cell receptor beta chains below, sequenced in a study of blood T cell repertoires in COVID-19. Using immunoSEQ multiplex PCR, the repertoire was profiled, and TCRdb retains in-frame clones only, with some absent. The sample records roughly 100,000 clones, approximately 88% being singletons. Sequences were obtained from peripheral blood. The source is an elderly man with acute or convalescent COVID-19.

The chain employs TRBV6-4 and TRBJ1-2; the D gene is possibly TRBD1 (5 bases). The CDR3 has 12 residues. Trimming stripped 3 bases from V and 8 bases from J, with 10 bases between. Germline V CDR1 and CDR2: MRHNA, SNTAGT. The CDR3 reads CASSDRQGGYTF. The CDR3 DNA reads TGTGCCAGCAGTGATCGCCAGGGAGGCTACACCTTC.

This chain links TRBV6-5 with TRBJ2-1; 8 bases are a match to TRBD1. V lost 8 bases, J lost 5 bases, and 2 bases stayed unmatched. The germline gives CDR1 MNHEY, CDR2 SVGAGI. This CDR3 comprises 12 residues. The CDR3 DNA is TGTGCCAGCGGACAGGGCCACAATGAGCAGTTCTTC. Protein sequence: CASGQGHNEQFF.

This chain joins TRBV10-2 and TRBJ1-2, with 7 bases that match TRBD1. CDR1 is WSHSY and CDR2 is SAAADI in the germline V gene. Losses at the gene ends were 7 bases for V and 5 bases for J; bases not matched to a gene: 10. CDR3 length: 14 residues. CDR3: CASTDREFSYGYTF. The DNA for the CDR3 is TGCGCCAGCACCGACAGGGAGTTTTCGTATGGCTACACCTTC.

In this sample, this clone turned up once. The DNA of the CDR3 is TGTGCCAGCAGCGGAGCCTACGAGCAGTACTTC. This codes for CASSGAYEQYF. The J gene is TRBJ2-7, the V gene TRBV12-3 or TRBV12-4; D unresolved. Trimming took off 6 bases at V and 2 bases at J, with 5 bases between the two ends. The CDR3 spans 11 residues.

This sequence joins TRBV7-9 and TRBJ2-1, with 9 bases that match TRBD2. The CDR3 is 16 amino acids. J was trimmed by 7 bases and V by 5 bases; bases with no gene match: 12. Per germline, CDR1 SEHNR and CDR2 FQNEAQ (reference sequence). CDR3 nucleotides: TGTGCCAGCAGCGCAAGCGTGGTAGCGGGAGCAAATGAGCAGTTCTTC. It encodes CASSASVVAGANEQFF.

The chain is built from TRBV11-1 and TRBJ1-1; the D gene is possibly TRBD1 (5 bases). In germline, CDR1 is SGHAT, CDR2 FQDESV (reference sequence). The CDR3 is made up of 15 amino acids. V dropped 5 bases and J dropped 7 bases, with 20 bases sitting between them. The CDR3 nucleotides read TGTGCCAGCAGCCGCAGCTTGGAGCCGGGGGATGAAGCTTTCTTT. This encodes CASSRSLEPGDEAFF. The full variable domain, with the rest looked up from reference TRBV11-1 and TRBJ1-1, is EAEVAQSPRYKITEKSQAVAFWCDPISGHATLYWYRQILGQGPELLVQFQDESVVDDSQLPKDRFSAERLKGVDSTLKIQPAELGDSAMYLCASSRSLEPGDEAFFGQGTRLTVV.

The V call is TRBV12-3 or TRBV12-4, the J call TRBJ2-7; D gene unclear. V was pared by 1 base and J by 1 base, with 5 bases between. This CDR3 has 13 amino acids. The CDR3 sequence: CASSLGGSYEQYF. As DNA, the CDR3 is TGTGCCAGCAGTTTAGGCGGATCCTACGAGCAGTACTTC.

The chain carries TRBV10-2 and TRBJ2-3, with 9 bases identical to TRBD2. V gave up 4 bases and J gave up 5 bases; unmatched junction bases: 16. The CDR3 has 18 amino acids. From germline, CDR1 is WSHSY and CDR2 SAAADI. For the CDR3, the DNA is TGCGCCAGCAGTGCAAATGGGGTAGCGGGGGAATTTGGAGATACGCAGTATTTT. This gives the protein CASSANGVAGEFGDTQYF.

J is TRBJ2-1 and V is TRBV7-2; TRBD2 matches at 9 bases. This CDR3 contains 18 residues. Germline CDR1 is SGHTA and CDR2 is FQGNSA. V dropped 2 bases and J dropped 3; count of bases not matched to a gene: 11. Here the CDR3 reads CASSLKGPSGGLYNEQFF. CDR3 nucleotides: TGTGCCAGCAGCTTAAAGGGACCGAGCGGGGGGCTCTACAATGAGCAGTTCTTC.

The gene calls are TRBV5-1 and TRBJ2-1; a weak D match, TRBD2 (6 bases). Looked up from germline, CDR1 is SGHRS and CDR2 is YFSETQ. V lost 5 bases and J lost 6, with 21 bases in between. This CDR3 spans 16 amino acids. The CDR3 reads CASSVGLAGSINEQFF. The CDR3 nucleotides read TGCGCCAGCAGTGTGGGCCTCGCGGGGTCGATCAATGAGCAGTTCTTC.

This chain links TRBV5-5 with TRBJ1-2; 9 positions match TRBD1. V shed 3 bases and J 6 bases; nucleotides not matched to a gene: 9. Germline assignment: CDR1 SGHKS and CDR2 YYEKEE (reference sequence). The CDR3 is 15 amino acids. The CDR3 nucleotides are TGTGCCAGCAGCTCGATCACAGGGGGCGCGAATGGCTACACCTTC. This translates into CASSSITGGANGYTF.

The J gene is TRBJ2-7, the V gene TRBV27; D may be TRBD2 (6 bases). The CDR3 consists of 14 residues. The V and J ends lost 6 bases and 1 base respectively, with 13 bases between them. CDR1 MNHEY and CDR2 SMNVEV come from the germline V gene (reference sequence). The CDR3: CASRDDGGSYEQYF. CDR3 sequence (DNA): TGTGCCAGCAGGGATGATGGGGGGTCCTACGAGCAGTACTTC.

The gene calls are TRBV24-1 and TRBJ2-1; D may be TRBD1 (5 bases). The CDR3 sequence is 17 residues long. Trimming removed 6 bases from V and 4 bases from J, with 21 bases in between. The germline V gene has CDR1 KGHDR and CDR2 SFDVKD. The CDR3 sequence is CATSSREKGQEYNEQFF. The CDR3 DNA reads TGTGCCACCAGTTCTAGAGAAAAGGGGCAGGAGTACAATGAGCAGTTCTTC.

The rearrangement links TRBV27 to TRBJ1-2; unclear D gene. The CDR3 sequence is 14 residues long. Trimming removed 1 base at V and 8 bases at J, with 14 bases between. CDR1 is MNHEY and CDR2 is SMNVEV in the germline V gene (reference sequence). The CDR3 reads CASSLYASAKGYTF. CDR3 nucleotide sequence: TGTGCCAGCAGTTTATACGCATCCGCGAAAGGCTACACCTTC.

V usage is TRBV12-3 or TRBV12-4 and J usage is TRBJ1-3; D remains unclear. CDR3 length: 12 amino acids. Trimming cost V 7 bases and J 8 bases, with 12 bases left between them. CDR3 region: CASKGLADTIYF. Written as DNA, the CDR3 is TGTGCCAGCAAAGGCCTGGCGGACACCATATATTTT.

This rearrangement joins TRBV12-3 or TRBV12-4 to TRBJ1-3; D unresolved. This CDR3 has 12 residues. The V end was cut by 6 bases, the J end by 4 bases, with 7 bases between. The CDR3: CASRPEGNTIYF. CDR3 coding DNA: TGTGCCAGCAGGCCGGAGGGAAACACCATATATTTT.

The chain links TRBV2 to TRBJ2-1, with D maybe TRBD2 (5 bases). The CDR3 covers 13 residues. V lost 7 bases and J 4 bases, leaving 11 bases between the germline ends. Germline CDR1 and CDR2: SNHLY and FYNNEI. Written as DNA, the CDR3 is TGTGCCAGCACGAGAGGGCAATACAATGAGCAGTTCTTC. Encoded protein: CASTRGQYNEQFF.

The V gene is TRBV10-3, the J gene TRBJ1-1, with 9 bases aligning to TRBD1. V dropped 4 bases and J dropped 1; count of bases not matched to a gene: 10. Germline CDR1 is ENHRY and CDR2 is SYGVKD. This CDR3 has 17 amino acids. CDR3 region: CAISGQRDRAQNTEAFF. CDR3 in DNA: TGTGCCATCAGTGGACAGAGGGACAGGGCCCAGAACACTGAAGCTTTCTTT.

The chain carries TRBV4-1 and TRBJ2-1; TRBD1 matches at 9 bases. This CDR3 has 20 residues. The V gene's germline CDR1 is MGHRA and CDR2 YSYEKL. The V gene end was trimmed by 2 bases and the J gene end by 5 bases; junction bases not matched to a gene: 19. The CDR3 spells CASSQSGSGTGSLNNNEQFF. In DNA form, the CDR3 reads TGCGCCAGCAGCCAAAGCGGCTCCGGGACAGGGTCCCTTAACAACAATGAGCAGTTCTTC.

This clone occurred once. This chain joins TRBV11-2 and TRBJ2-1; 13 bases line up with TRBD2. CDR3 size: 17 residues. Germline values: CDR1 SGHAT, CDR2 FQNNGV. Trimming cost V 5 bases and J 8 bases; bases outside gene matches: 12. The CDR3 sequence: CASSRGTSGAGVYEQFF. The CDR3 DNA sequence: TGTGCCAGCAGCAGAGGGACTAGCGGGGCCGGAGTGTATGAGCAGTTCTTC. The variable domain in full, with the rest retrieved from reference TRBV11-2 and TRBJ2-1, is EAGVAQSPRYKIIEKRQSVAFWCNPISGHATLYWYQQILGQGPKLLIQFQNNGVVDDSQLPKDRFSAERLKGVDSTLKIQPAKLEDSAVYLCASSRGTSGAGVYEQFFGPGTRLTVL.

The CDR3 protein is CASSNRALTEAFF. CDR3 in DNA: TGTGCCAGCAGCAACCGAGCCCTCACTGAAGCTTTCTTT. The rearrangement uses TRBV28 and TRBJ1-1; no clear D gene. This CDR3 comprises 13 residues. V gave up 6 bases and J gave up 4 bases, with 12 bases separating them. CDR1 and CDR2 from the germline V gene are MDHEN and SYDVKM.

The chain employs TRBV6-5 and TRBJ2-2; TRBD1 aligns across 8 bases. Trimming took 6 bases from V and 6 from J; bases not matched to a gene: 3. The CDR3 contains 13 residues. Looked up from germline, CDR1 is MNHEY and CDR2 is SVGAGI. CDR3 sequence (DNA): TGTGCCAGCAGACAGGGGGAAGCCGGGGAGCTGTTTTTT. It translates to CASRQGEAGELFF.

The V call is TRBV12-5, the J call TRBJ1-1, with TRBD1 as a possible D gene (5 bases). Germline CDR1 is LGHNT and CDR2 is FRNRAP. Trimming shortened V by 7 bases and J by 5 bases, and 14 bases separated the two germline ends. The CDR3 consists of 13 residues. CDR3 residues: CASATQGPTEAFF. CDR3 nucleotide sequence: TGTGCTAGTGCAACGCAGGGCCCTACTGAAGCTTTCTTT.

The genes are TRBV7-2 and TRBJ1-3; TRBD1 might be the D (5 bases). The length of the CDR3 is 16 residues. Trimming stripped 5 bases from V and 0 bases from J, with 14 bases between. Germline CDR1 reads SGHTA; CDR2 reads FQGNSA. The CDR3 spells CASSGRQPPSGNTIYF. The CDR3, as DNA: TGTGCCAGCAGCGGAAGACAGCCGCCCTCTGGAAACACCATATATTTT.

V usage is TRBV2 and J usage is TRBJ1-2, with 8 bases aligning to TRBD1. CDR3 length: 13 amino acids. CDR1 and CDR2 (germline): SNHLY, FYNNEI. V shed 6 bases, J shed 7 bases, and the junction held 7 bases outside the gene matches. CDR3 sequence reads: CASSPQGATGYTF. The CDR3 nucleotides are TGTGCCAGCAGCCCCCAGGGGGCGACTGGCTACACCTTC.

V gene TRBV4-2 combines with J gene TRBJ1-3; TRBD1 matches 9 bases. The CDR3 runs 15 residues. Germline trimming cut 4 bases from V and 9 bases from J; bases unmatched to any gene: 10. From germline, CDR1 is LGHNA and CDR2 YNFKEQ. Written as DNA, the CDR3 is TGTGCCAGCAGCCCTTCGGGGGGACAGGGTGGCACCATATATTTT. This sequence encodes CASSPSGGQGGTIYF.

V gene TRBV5-1 combines with J gene TRBJ2-3, with 9 bases fitting TRBD1. With 0 bases clipped from V and 3 bases from J, the junction kept 8 bases outside the gene matches. There are 17 residues in the CDR3. CDR1 is SGHRS, CDR2 YFSETQ, per germline. DNA for the CDR3: TGCGCCAGCAGCTTGGAGCCCACAGGGGGCGGAACAGATACGCAGTATTTT. Protein: CASSLEPTGGGTDTQYF.

The chain joins TRBV6-6 to TRBJ2-1; D perhaps matches TRBD1 (6 bases). This CDR3 is 12 amino acids long. Germline V gene lookup returns CDR1 MNHNY and CDR2 SVGAGI (reference sequence). V was shortened by 10 bases and J by 3 bases, with 10 bases between the two germline ends. CDR3 sequence (DNA): TGTGCCACAACAGGGAACTACAATGAGCAGTTCTTC. Translation gives CATTGNYNEQFF.

The chain is built from TRBV6-5 and TRBJ2-7, with unresolved D. Germline CDR1 and CDR2: MNHEY and SVGAGI. The CDR3 contains 14 residues. Trimming shortened V by 2 bases and J by 2 bases, and 10 bases separated the two germline ends. CDR3 DNA sequence: TGTGCCAGCAGTTACACAGTTTCTGCCTACGAGCAGTACTTC. This translates into CASSYTVSAYEQYF.

V is TRBV21-1 and J is TRBJ2-5; the table names TRBD2, a call not compared with the DNA. TRBV21-1 is tagged as a pseudogene. This CDR3 spans 12 amino acids. The CDR3 loop reads CASSKDTETQYF. Here the CDR3 DNA reads TGTGCCAGCAGCAAAGATACTGAGACCCAGTACTTC.

This chain uses TRBV10-3 with TRBJ1-5; D remains ambiguous. This CDR3 has 16 amino acids. Germline V CDR1 and CDR2: ENHRY, SYGVKD. Trimming stripped 0 bases from V and 0 bases from J, with 9 bases between. CDR3 in amino acids: CAISESPGNSNQPQHF. DNA for the CDR3: TGTGCCATCAGTGAGTCCCCCGGTAATAGCAATCAGCCCCAGCATTTT.

V is TRBV5-4 and J is TRBJ2-7; D may be TRBD2 (6 bases). Germline values: CDR1 SGHNT, CDR2 YYREEE (reference sequence). Trimming cost V 0 bases and J 2 bases, with 12 bases left between them. The CDR3 is 15 residues long. The CDR3 DNA is TGTGCCAGCAGCTTGGATCGCCTAGCGACCTACGAGCAGTACTTC. Protein: CASSLDRLATYEQYF.